This T cell receptor beta chain was captured by sequencing in a study of blood T cell repertoires in COVID-19. Turning to the study itself: Samples came from the United States, Italy and Spain, spanning acute and convalescent COVID-19. T cells, B-cell-depleted T cells, or PBMCs provided the cDNA or gDNA that served as material.

In the authors' workflow: Estimated nucleated cell counts came from reference gene primer amplification. Measured with immunoSEQ multiplex PCR; TCRdb has only the in-frame clones, and not every one. D and trimming were read from the DNA, whereas the V and J calls and clone size are those reported in that table. Of over 85,000 clones in the sample, under 75% are singletons; the top ten hold 6.5% to 8.5%. CDR3 size: 19 residues. Source material: peripheral blood. The receptor was derived from a woman aged 60-75 years with acute or convalescent COVID-19. The chain uses TRBV21-1 and TRBJ2-4; the table's TRBD1 call for D was not verified on the DNA. TRBV21-1 is marked as a pseudogene. CDR3 region: CASSLHMGRRGRTKNIQYF. DNA of the CDR3: TGTGCCAGCAGCCTGCATATGGGGCGACGAGGTCGAACCAAAAACATTCAGTACTTC.